This TCR beta chain came from a study of T cells after yellow fever vaccination. Study summary: Fractions containing few cells were prepared with SMART-Seq v4 Ultra Low Input.

Points on this clonotype: What it binds is unknown.

Between the trimmed V and J ends, which lost 2 bases and 1 base, there was a span of 9 bases. The CDR3 has 15 residues. Germline-derived CDR1 and CDR2 are KGHSH and LQKENI. It was through 5'RACE template switching that TCR cDNA was made, with a universal primer site and UMIs added. TCRdb redid the calling of the 5' RACE reads with MiXCR, one entry per CDR3 protein. The table lists around 590,000 distinct CDR3 sequences, roughly 12% of them singletons, with 15% in the top ten. The study, taken as a whole, reports: After the booster, nearly 98% of CD4 and approximately 90% of CD8 primary-response clones were re-detected. Highly abundant clonotypes carried over from the bulk population could end up in FACS-sorted repertoires as contaminants.

The sequencing used PBMCs, collected on the day of the yellow fever booster vaccination. The genes are TRBV18 and TRBJ1-5; D is undetermined. This receptor was identified in a man aged 25 to 45 who received the YFV17D yellow fever vaccine. This CDR3 reads CASSPVRESNQPQHF. The CDR3 nucleotides are TGTGCCAGCTCACCAGTAAGGGAGAGCAATCAGCCCCAGCATTTT.